Below are 30 T cell receptor beta chains sequenced from a single sample in a study of PD-1 blockade in mismatch repair-deficient tumors. Their antigens remain unidentified. Sample time point: 10-day in vitro stimulation with candidate neoantigen peptide 2. Data came from immunoSEQ multiplex PCR; TCRdb stores just in-frame clones and leaves some out. Counted here are about 9,800 clones, approximately 86% occurring once; the ten biggest clones make up approximately 20%. The sequencing used cells cultured in vitro, collected from a patient treated with pembrolizumab. The source is an adult with mismatch repair-deficient cancer.

In nucleotides, the CDR3 is TGTGCCAGCAGCCGGATGGCAGGTACCGAGACCCAGTACTTC. As protein: CASSRMAGTETQYF. This chain joins TRBV14 and TRBJ2-5; D not resolved. Deletions cut 4 bases from V and 5 bases from J, with 14 bases between. The germline V gene encodes CDR1 SGHDN and CDR2 FVKESK. This CDR3 spans 14 amino acids.

The rearrangement links TRBV2 to TRBJ1-4, with D hard to call. Germline CDR1 SNHLY, CDR2 FYNNEI. V was trimmed by 7 bases and J by 1 base, leaving 7 bases between them. The CDR3 consists of 13 residues. CDR3 nucleotides: TGTGCCAGCAAGGAACAAACTAATGAAAAACTGTTTTTT. Its protein is CASKEQTNEKLFF.

The J gene is TRBJ2-2, the V gene TRBV27; a weak D match, TRBD2 (5 bases). There are 16 residues in the CDR3. Per germline, CDR1 MNHEY and CDR2 SMNVEV (reference sequence). Trimming left V 4 bases short and J 1 base short, with 13 bases between. The CDR3 DNA is TGTGCCAGCAGTTCCTCTAGCAAGGGGAACACCGGGGAGCTGTTTTTT. Encoded protein: CASSSSSKGNTGELFF.

The rearrangement uses TRBV28 and TRBJ2-1; 7 nucleotides match TRBD2. CDR1 is MDHEN and CDR2 is SYDVKM in the germline V gene. V gave up 2 bases and J gave up 6 bases; unmatched junction bases: 10. This CDR3 has 16 residues. Here the CDR3 reads CASSLLSGGRANEQFF. The CDR3 nucleotides read TGTGCCAGCAGTTTACTTTCGGGAGGACGGGCCAATGAGCAGTTCTTC.

J is TRBJ1-1 and V is TRBV7-2, with 7 bases that match TRBD1. Germline trimming cut 0 bases from V and 6 bases from J; bases unmatched to any gene: 7. The V gene's germline CDR1 is SGHTA and CDR2 FQGNSA. This CDR3 is 15 amino acids long. The CDR3 loop reads CASSLAPTGRSEAFF. In nucleotides, the CDR3 is TGTGCCAGCAGCTTAGCACCGACAGGGCGTTCTGAAGCTTTCTTT. Using reference TRBV7-2 and TRBJ1-1 for the parts outside the CDR3, the full variable domain is GAGVSQSPSNKVTEKGKDVELRCDPISGHTALYWYRQSLGQGLEFLIYFQGNSAPDKSGLPSDRFSAERTGGSVSTLTIQRTQQEDSAVYLCASSLAPTGRSEAFFGQGTRLTVV.

V and J are TRBV7-3 and TRBJ2-3; D may be TRBD2 (5 bases). Looked up from germline, CDR1 is SGHTA and CDR2 is FQGTGA. This CDR3 has 15 residues. Deletions cut 2 bases from V and 6 bases from J, with 15 bases between. CDR3 in DNA: TGTGCCAGCAGCTTACGTCACGGGGTGGGGGATACGCAGTATTTT. Translated, it gives CASSLRHGVGDTQYF.

As DNA, the CDR3 is TGTGCCAGCTCACCGGACAGGGAGTCCTACGAGCAGTACTTC. Residues: CASSPDRESYEQYF. V usage is TRBV18 and J usage is TRBJ2-7; 8 positions match TRBD1. Germline V gives CDR1 KGHSH, CDR2 LQKENI. CDR3 length: 14 amino acids. The V gene end was trimmed by 3 bases and the J gene end by 1 base; junction bases not matched to a gene: 2.

The table lists this clone with a few counts. The chain uses TRBV6-5 and TRBJ1-2, with D tentatively TRBD1 (5 bases). CDR3 size: 12 residues. The V gene's germline CDR1 is MNHEY and CDR2 SVGAGI. V shed 2 bases and J shed 6 bases, with 7 bases lying between them. The CDR3 nucleotides are TGTGCCAGCAGTTACGGGGGAAATGGCTACACCTTC. Its translation: CASSYGGNGYTF.

The rearrangement joins TRBV29-1 to TRBJ1-2; weak D call: TRBD1 (5 bases). Trimming shortened V by 7 bases and J by 7 bases, and 22 bases separated the two germline ends. In germline, CDR1 is SQVTM, CDR2 ANQGSEA. The length of the CDR3 is 14 residues. This CDR3 is CSADPFSGLGGYTF. The CDR3 bases are TGCAGCGCCGACCCCTTCTCAGGGTTGGGTGGCTACACCTTC.

This clone was detected only a few times. The CDR3 DNA follows: TGTGCCAGCAGTCCTCCGGGACAGAACTACGAGCAGTACTTC. Amino acid sequence: CASSPPGQNYEQYF. The chain couples TRBV27 to TRBJ2-7, with 7 positions matching TRBD1. Germline V gives CDR1 MNHEY, CDR2 SMNVEV (reference sequence). V lost 5 bases, J lost 3 bases, and 7 bases stayed unmatched. This CDR3 has 14 residues.

The rearrangement links TRBV7-3 to TRBJ2-1, with D perhaps TRBD1 or TRBD2 (5 bases each). V was trimmed by 4 bases and J by 0 bases, leaving 16 bases between them. Germline V lookup: CDR1 SGHTA, CDR2 FQGTGA. The CDR3 runs 17 residues. CDR3 region: CASSSTGGPLSYNEQFF. In DNA form, the CDR3 reads TGTGCCAGCAGCTCTACTGGGGGACCCCTCTCCTACAATGAGCAGTTCTTC.

The table lists this clone with a count of one. The genes are TRBV30 and TRBJ2-5, with 8 bases that match TRBD1. V was pared by 4 bases and J by 5 bases, with 12 bases of the junction left unmatched. Germline V lookup: CDR1 GTSNPN, CDR2 SVGIG (reference sequence). This CDR3 comprises 15 residues. The chain's CDR3 is CAWTLPDRVRETQYF. CDR3 sequence (DNA): TGTGCCTGGACCCTACCGGACAGGGTGAGGGAGACCCAGTACTTC. The full variable domain, in which reference TRBV30 and TRBJ2-5 provide the parts outside the CDR3, is SQTIHQWPATLVQPVGSPLSLECTVEGTSNPNLYWYRQAAGRGLQLLFYSVGIGQISSEVPQNLSASRPQDRQFILSSKKLLLSDSGFYLCAWTLPDRVRETQYFGPGTRLLVL.

The chain combines TRBV14 with TRBJ2-7; 11 nucleotides agree with TRBD2. Trimming cost V 1 base and J 7 bases; bases outside gene matches: 6. CDR1 and CDR2 from the germline V gene are SGHDN and FVKESK. There are 15 residues in the CDR3. The CDR3 DNA follows: TGTGCCAGCAGCCAAGTAGCGGGAGGGCCGAGGGAGCAGTACTTC. It translates to CASSQVAGGPREQYF.

The chain links TRBV18 to TRBJ2-2; a weak D match, TRBD2 (9 bases). The CDR3 covers 17 residues. V lost 6 bases to trimming and J lost 4 bases, with 21 bases between them. Germline V gene data show CDR1 as KGHSH and CDR2 as LQKENI. In nucleotides, the CDR3 is TGTGCCAGCTCTAACCTAGCGGGACAGGCGGGCACCGGGGAGCTGTTTTTT. Its translation is CASSNLAGQAGTGELFF.

The chain uses TRBV28 and TRBJ2-1; the match to TRBD2 covers 13 bases. Germline V gene data show CDR1 as MDHEN and CDR2 as SYDVKM. Unmatched junction bases numbered 8, after V lost 4 bases and J lost 8 bases. This CDR3 spans 16 amino acids. The CDR3 loop reads CASSYGLAGVAHEQFF. In DNA form, the CDR3 reads TGTGCCAGCAGTTATGGACTAGCGGGAGTGGCGCATGAGCAGTTCTTC.

The CDR3, as DNA: TGCAGCGTTGCCCAGGGGGACACTGAAGCTTTCTTT. Translation: CSVAQGDTEAFF. This chain joins TRBV29-1 and TRBJ1-1, with 7 nucleotides matching TRBD1. The CDR3 loop spans 12 amino acids. Looked up from germline, CDR1 is SQVTM and CDR2 is ANQGSEA. Unmatched junction bases numbered 2, after V lost 4 bases and J lost 3 bases. The complete variable domain, with remaining parts taken from reference TRBV29-1 and TRBJ1-1, reads SAVISQKPSRDICQRGTSLTIQCQVDSQVTMMFWYRQQPGQSLTLIATANQGSEATYESGFVIDKFPISRPNLTFSTLTVSNMSPEDSSIYLCSVAQGDTEAFFGQGTRLTVV.

This chain links TRBV18 with TRBJ1-2; D not certain. The CDR3 length is 12 residues. Germline CDR1 is KGHSH and CDR2 is LQKENI. V lost 1 base and J 7 bases, leaving 7 bases between the germline ends. Written as DNA, the CDR3 is TGTGCCAGCTCACCACGGAACGGTGGCTACACCTTC. This translates into CASSPRNGGYTF.

This chain uses TRBV6-5 with TRBJ1-3, with D perhaps matching TRBD1 (5 bases). Trimming cost V 5 bases and J 4 bases, with 9 bases left between them. CDR1 MNHEY and CDR2 SVGAGI come from the germline V gene. This CDR3 is 13 amino acids long. The CDR3 loop reads CASSQRQGNTIYF. The DNA of the CDR3 is TGTGCCAGCAGTCAACGACAGGGAAACACCATATATTTT.

The CDR3: CASSQWGVGNQPQHF. The CDR3 bases are TGCGCCAGCAGCCAATGGGGGGTAGGCAATCAGCCCCAGCATTTT. The chain combines TRBV4-1 with TRBJ1-5, with D tentatively TRBD1 (5 bases). Germline V gives CDR1 MGHRA, CDR2 YSYEKL. V was pared by 2 bases and J by 2 bases, with 10 bases between. The CDR3 has 15 amino acids.

The gene calls are TRBV28 and TRBJ2-5; 7 positions agree with TRBD1. The V gene's germline CDR1 is MDHEN and CDR2 SYDVKM. The trim removed 5 bases at V and 2 bases at J, leaving 11 bases unmatched. The length of the CDR3 is 16 residues. In DNA, the CDR3 is TGTGCCAGCAGTCCAGGACAGGCCGTCTCTCAAGAGACCCAGTACTTC. It specifies CASSPGQAVSQETQYF.

The rearrangement links TRBV7-9 to TRBJ1-5; possible D gene TRBD1, 5 bases. The V and J ends lost 3 bases and 1 base respectively, with 13 bases between them. CDR1 and CDR2 (germline): SEHNR, FQNEAQ (reference sequence). This CDR3 comprises 16 residues. The CDR3 DNA reads TGTGCCAGCAGCTTCAGGGTCCAGACGAGCAATCAGCCCCAGCATTTT. Its protein product is CASSFRVQTSNQPQHF.

This sequence joins TRBV2 and TRBJ1-1, with 7 bases that match TRBD1. The CDR3 has 15 residues. V gave up 2 bases and J gave up 3 bases; unmatched junction bases: 6. Germline V lookup: CDR1 SNHLY, CDR2 FYNNEI. CDR3 loop: CASSERQGGDTEAFF. The DNA for the CDR3 is TGTGCCAGCAGTGAAAGACAGGGAGGCGACACTGAAGCTTTCTTT.

The rearrangement links TRBV15 to TRBJ1-1; perhaps TRBD1 as D (5 bases). Germline V gene sequence: CDR1 LNHNV, CDR2 YYDKDF (reference sequence). The V end was cut by 8 bases, the J end by 0 bases, with 7 bases between. The CDR3 consists of 12 residues. The DNA for the CDR3 is TGTGCCACCGGGGGGTTGAACACTGAAGCTTTCTTT. This codes for CATGGLNTEAFF.

The chain joins TRBV14 to TRBJ2-7, with 9 bases that match TRBD2. Germline V CDR1 and CDR2: SGHDN, FVKESK. V gave up 6 bases and J gave up 6 bases; unmatched junction bases: 12. The CDR3 sequence is 15 residues long. CDR3 protein: CASSLIAGVVGEQYF. In DNA form, the CDR3 reads TGTGCCAGCAGTTTAATAGCGGGAGTTGTAGGCGAGCAGTACTTC.

The chain joins TRBV2 to TRBJ2-3; D is unclear. Germline V lookup: CDR1 SNHLY, CDR2 FYNNEI. V was shortened by 5 bases and J by 2 bases, with 11 bases between the two germline ends. The CDR3 extends over 14 amino acids. CDR3 protein: CASSSSSITDTQYF. CDR3 bases: TGTGCCAGCAGTTCGAGTAGCATCACAGATACGCAGTATTTT. The full variable domain, completed using reference TRBV2 and TRBJ2-3, is EPEVTQTPSHQVTQMGQEVILRCVPISNHLYFYWYRQILGQKVEFLVSFYNNEISEKSEIFDDQFSVERPDGSNFTLKIRSTKLEDSAMYFCASSSSSITDTQYFGPGTRLTVL.

This clone has just one count. This chain connects TRBV19 to TRBJ1-1; 7 nucleotides agree with TRBD1. CDR3 length equals 13 residues. The germline gives CDR1 LNHDA, CDR2 SQIVND (reference sequence). Losses at the gene ends were 6 bases for V and 3 bases for J; bases not matched to a gene: 4. As DNA, the CDR3 is TGTGCCAGTAGCGATACAGGGGACACTGAAGCTTTCTTT. Its protein is CASSDTGDTEAFF.

This clone occurred once. V is TRBV30 and J is TRBJ2-5; weak D call: TRBD2 (5 bases). Germline V lookup: CDR1 GTSNPN, CDR2 SVGIG (reference sequence). CDR3 length equals 14 residues. Trimming took off 3 bases at V and 7 bases at J, with 18 bases between the two ends. Here the CDR3 reads CAWSPLAASGTQYF. CDR3 bases: TGTGCCTGGAGCCCGCTAGCCGCCTCGGGGACCCAGTACTTC.

V gene TRBV7-2 combines with J gene TRBJ2-3, with 8 bases that match TRBD2. This CDR3 is built from 15 residues. Trimming cost V 3 bases and J 0 bases; bases outside gene matches: 2. Germline V gene data show CDR1 as SGHTA and CDR2 as FQGNSA. As DNA, the CDR3 is TGTGCCAGCAGCTTTAGCGGGACTAGCACAGATACGCAGTATTTT. Its protein product is CASSFSGTSTDTQYF.

The V and J genes are TRBV28 and TRBJ1-5, with TRBD1 matching 8 bases. CDR1 is MDHEN, CDR2 SYDVKM, per germline. The CDR3 extends over 16 amino acids. The junction had 9 bases not matched to a gene; V was cut back by 5 bases and J by 3 bases. DNA for the CDR3: TGTGCCAGCAGTCCGAGGACAGGGATACTCAATCAGCCCCAGCATTTT. This translates into CASSPRTGILNQPQHF.

This clone is a singleton in its sample. The CDR3 DNA reads TGTGCCAGCTCACTTTTCGTACGGACAGGGACCACAGATACGCAGTATTTT. Translation: CASSLFVRTGTTDTQYF. This rearrangement joins TRBV18 to TRBJ2-3; 8 nucleotides line up with TRBD1. Trimming took 4 bases from V and 2 from J; bases not matched to a gene: 11. The CDR3 spans 17 residues. Looked up from germline, CDR1 is KGHSH and CDR2 is LQKENI.